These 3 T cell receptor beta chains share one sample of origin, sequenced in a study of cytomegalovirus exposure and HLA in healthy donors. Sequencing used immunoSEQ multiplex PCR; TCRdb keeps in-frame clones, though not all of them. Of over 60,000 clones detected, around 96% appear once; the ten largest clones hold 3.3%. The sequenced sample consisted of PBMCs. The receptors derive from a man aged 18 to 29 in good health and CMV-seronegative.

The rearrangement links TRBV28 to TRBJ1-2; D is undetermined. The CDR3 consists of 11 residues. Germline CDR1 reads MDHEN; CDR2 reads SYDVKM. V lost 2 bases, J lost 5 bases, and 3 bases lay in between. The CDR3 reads CASSLRYGYTF. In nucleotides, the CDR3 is TGTGCCAGCAGTTTACGGTATGGCTACACCTTC.

CDR3 sequence (DNA): TGTGCCAGCAGCTTACAGGGTATCACCGGGGAGCTGTTTTTT. Amino acid sequence: CASSLQGITGELFF. The rearrangement joins TRBV11-3 to TRBJ2-2; tentatively, D is TRBD1 (5 bases). V shed 2 bases and J shed 4 bases, with 8 bases lying between them. Looked up from germline, CDR1 is SGHNT and CDR2 is YENEEA. The CDR3 length is 14 residues.

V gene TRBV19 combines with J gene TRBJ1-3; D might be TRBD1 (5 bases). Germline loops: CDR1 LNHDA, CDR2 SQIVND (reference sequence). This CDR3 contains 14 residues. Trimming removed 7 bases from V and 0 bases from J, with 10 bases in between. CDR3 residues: CASKRQSSGNTIYF. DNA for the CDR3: TGTGCCAGTAAGAGACAGAGCTCTGGAAACACCATATATTTT. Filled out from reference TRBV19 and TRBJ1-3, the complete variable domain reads DGGITQSPKYLFRKEGQNVTLSCEQNLNHDAMYWYRQDPGQGLRLIYYSQIVNDFQKGDIAEGYSVSREKKESFPLTVTSAQKNPTAFYLCASKRQSSGNTIYFGEGSWLTVV.